This T cell receptor beta chain is from a study of cytomegalovirus exposure and HLA in healthy donors (dated by TCRdb to 2016 to 2017). Concerning the study at large: In an earlier analysis of under 750 of the donors, about 260 Gb of sequence data and roughly 100 million unique TCR beta sequences from about 179 million T cells were reported. The number of typed donors differed by locus: about 620-640 for A, B, C, DRB1 and DQB1; some 500 for DQA1; approximately 610 for DPA1; and 400 to 480 for DPB1. An earlier analysis of 587 of the donors used high-throughput TCR beta sequencing to judge whether each TCR beta V gene segment behaved as functional or pseudogenic. About 5 DR-DQ haplotypes were handled as single units for association and clustering, since linkage in the cohort was strong. Class I and class II HLA loci were covered by the typing at four-digit resolution. The aim of the study was to test whether cataloging public T cell receptors could identify signatures of past pathogen exposure. Among the approximately 430 genotyped donors, approximately 77% belonged to the genetic ancestry cluster associated with self-reported Caucasian donors. Around 300 gigabases of sequencing data and tens of millions of unique TCR sequences were included in an early release covering 500 to 750 HLA-typed donors. To predict cytomegalovirus infection status, the study brought together high-throughput TCR immunosequencing, statistical association of individual TCRs with disease status, and machine learning. Along with the roughly 670-subject first cohort, a separate validation cohort of some 130 different subjects was used. Donor age, sex, ethnicity and CMV serostatus were compiled alongside the repertoire data. Among some 400 genotyped donors of the cohort, an average of 235,054 unique TCR beta nucleotide sequences were sequenced per donor, 15% to 20% of them non-productive. To study patterns of TCR occurrence, a later analysis re-analyzed previously published TCR beta repertoires from more than 550 donors and added high-resolution HLA genotyping. Every repertoire in the discovery cohort had been generated on one and the same sequencing platform. The later analysis used no new phenotypic data to find candidate immune exposures, relying instead on TCR beta sequences and their occurrence across donors. Genome-wide SNP genotypes for about 60% of the 666 donors were used in a later genetic analysis, which treated that subset as a discovery cohort. The study profiled the T cell repertoires of hundreds of subjects by immunosequencing and related them to cytomegalovirus serostatus.

The library was made by the immunoSEQ multiplex PCR assay. For the multiplex PCR, a mixture combining 60 forward primers for TCR Vbeta segments and 13 reverse primers for TCR Jbeta segments was used. Amplification of the CDR3 region of rearranged TCR beta genes was performed with a multiplex PCR assay on genomic DNA. Amplified TCR beta libraries were sequenced as 87-base-pair reads on the Illumina HiSeq System. As for the authors' bioinformatics: In a later analysis, some 80 million unique TCR beta chains were counted across the roughly 610 repertoires, and approximately 11 million of these chains were shared by at least two donors. Raw reads were error-corrected and collapsed into unique sequences by a nearest-neighbor algorithm in which closely related sequences were merged to remove PCR and sequencing errors. To assign V, D and J gene segments, CDR3 sequences were aligned to IMGT reference sequences. For a sequence to be retained, a match of at least six nucleotides to both a V gene segment and a J gene segment was required. Rearrangements were called productive when the CDR3 lacked stop codons and stayed in frame with V and J; all others were non-productive. Following IMGT convention, CDR3 was defined as the stretch from the second conserved V-encoded cysteine to the conserved J-encoded phenylalanine. The earlier analysis of about 640 of the donors excluded any sequence lacking an unambiguous match to a single V gene segment. In an earlier analysis of more than 500 of the donors, a V segment was called functional when productive rearrangements were above 56.7%, and segregating when the standard deviation between donors exceeded 5%. A statistical classification framework was built to diagnose cytomegalovirus status from the catalog of TCR beta chain sequences. In a later analysis, V and J genes were assigned by comparing TCR nucleotide sequences against IMGT/GENE-DB human TR gene sequences. Using the TCRdist pipeline, a later analysis assigned CDR3 sequences along with most-parsimonious VDJ recombination scenarios. A later analysis defined each TCR beta chain by its CDR3 amino acid sequence plus V-gene family, and excluded reads lacking a unique V-gene family. A later analysis removed 500 to 600 highly shared, low-generation-probability nucleotide sequences to deal with suspected cross-contamination and a sequencing artifact. In a later analysis, a clonal expansion index for each public chain was calculated from normalized within-repertoire ranks of inferred template counts. In a later analysis, generation probabilities were computed with a VDJ recombination model fitted to out-of-frame rearrangements, and the resulting probabilities were checked against IGoR. In a later analysis, hypergeometric tests were used to score TCR-TCR, TCR-HLA and TCR-CMV co-occurrence, with a repertoire-size bias correction applied to TCR pairs. A later analysis estimated false discovery rates by permuting HLA or CMV assignments 20 times. In a later analysis, co-occurring TCRs were grouped using DBSCAN, with TCRdist sequence similarity added in when clustering inside HLA-allele-positive subsets. Repertoires with fewer than 30,000 or more than 120,000 public chains, plus five repertoires with anomalous nucleotide sharing, were excluded from co-occurrence clustering. Held by TCRdb, this immuneACCESS table contains in-frame sequences only and omits some clones. Under half of the omission traces to an unresolved V gene where checked; the cause of the rest is unknown. D and trimming were read from the DNA, whereas the V and J calls and clone size are those reported in that table. The sample's table lists a count of about 96,000 clones. Just under 3.5% of the sample belongs to the ten largest clones.

Results and caveats for the whole study, not just this receptor: In an earlier analysis of some 540 of the donors, most TCR beta V segments appeared in productive rearrangements about 87% or about 30% of the time, broadly matching IMGT annotations. A later analysis reported that several top co-occurrence clusters appeared linked to parvovirus B19, influenza, CMV and Epstein-Barr virus. Because counts were too low, about 18 rarely observed V segments, including chromosome 9 orphons, were excluded from the earlier analysis of under 650 of the donors. A group of highly shared sequence variants was considered likely to be a technical artifact of the sequencing pipeline. CMV serostatus was the only immune exposure information available for the cohort. HLA typing was unavailable for some donors at each locus, so association tests used only the typed subset. When HLA alleles, especially DR and DQ, strongly co-occurred, attributing TCR associations to individual alleles was difficult. In a later analysis, 15,000 to 20,000 TCR beta sequences were associated with specific HLA alleles at a false discovery rate of 0.05. Linkage disequilibrium might explain the correlated functional status among segregating V segments, but an unknown experimental factor could not be excluded. In a later analysis, TCR association rates were found to vary across HLA loci, with the most associated TCRs seen for DRB1 alleles and the fewest for HLA-C alleles. A further reported finding was that TCR beta sequences accurately predicted the HLA-A and HLA-B alleles for most subjects in the first cohort. In a later analysis, most CMV-associated TCR beta chains were found to appear HLA-restricted, with HLA associations seemingly driven largely by CMV exposure. In this cohort, only TCR beta chains were sequenced, and detectable features were limited by the absence of alpha or paired-chain data. In vitro tests confirmed that a few of the cytomegalovirus-associated TCR beta chains recognize cytomegalovirus antigens. Some IMGT-functional V segments, including TRBV6-2 and TRBV6-3, could not be told apart with the 87-base-pair reads, so those segments were excluded. In both the original and validation cohorts, the classifier was reported to diagnose cytomegalovirus status with high specificity and sensitivity. The presence/absence analyses assumed that sequencing depth was roughly uniform across donors, and that assumption may not be true. In a later genetic analysis, a missense DCLRE1C variant was associated with V-gene and J-gene trimming of TCR beta chains, and the association was replicated in an independent cohort. Across donors, most TCR sequences were observed very rarely, whereas some public TCRs were present in many individuals. A later analysis found that HLA-associated TCR beta chains were more clonally expanded and had lower generation probabilities than equally common non-associated chains. In a later genetic analysis, fewer N-insertions in productive TCRs were reported among donors in an Asian-associated ancestry cluster than the roughly 640-donor mean. The authors suggested that the approach could potentially be extended to other disease states and immunological phenotypes. The study listed around 160 TCR beta chains as associated with cytomegalovirus.

The cohort was made up of approximately 670 healthy bone marrow donors. At the time of sampling, every cohort member was nominally healthy, though immune exposures that went unrecorded were likely present. The donor was CMV seronegative and was included in the group of a few hundred seronegative cohort members. A peripheral blood sample was collected from each donor, and TCR beta sequencing was performed on peripheral blood mononuclear cells. The Qiagen DNeasy Blood Extraction Kit was used to extract genomic DNA from the blood cell samples. As to this clone: It has no known antigen specificity.

CDR1 is given as SGHDT and CDR2 as YYEEEE, both from the germline V gene. Measured from the cysteine to the phenylalanine, the CDR3 is 14 residues long. Of the read, only the CDR3 DNA is kept; its 42 bases are in frame from base 1. This receptor chain uses TRBV5-6 and TRBJ2-5; the D segment could be TRBD1, given 5 matching bases. The DNA end lines up better with TRBJ2-7; the J call may be wrong. Material for sequencing was PBMCs. This TCR came from a woman aged 30 to 39 in good health and CMV-seronegative. CDR3 loop: CASSFNPGNYEQYF. The bases are TGTGCCAGCAGCTTTAATCCAGGGAACTACGAGCAGTACTTC.